One and the same sample provided the 28 T cell receptor beta chains below, sequenced in a study of blood T cell repertoires in COVID-19. Repertoires were generated with immunoSEQ multiplex PCR, while TCRdb's copy carries only in-frame clones and drops some. The sample lists about 270,000 clones, roughly 88% occurring once. Sequences were obtained from PBMCs or T cells enriched from blood (not recorded which). The source of these receptors is a middle-aged woman with acute COVID-19.

The J gene is TRBJ2-7, the V gene TRBV7-2; 9 bases agree with TRBD2. The CDR3 is 14 residues long. CDR1 and CDR2 (germline): SGHTA, FQGNSA. Trimming cost V 5 bases and J 9 bases; bases outside gene matches: 11. CDR3 in amino acids: CASSASGGSTPQYF. The CDR3 nucleotides read TGTGCCAGCAGCGCCAGCGGGGGGAGTACCCCGCAGTACTTC.

The CDR3 DNA reads TGTGCCAGCAGTTTTAATAGGGGCACTGAAGCTTTCTTT. It specifies CASSFNRGTEAFF. The rearrangement links TRBV12-3 or TRBV12-4 to TRBJ1-1, with a possible D match to TRBD1 (5 bases). CDR3 length equals 13 residues. V was pared by 3 bases and J by 4 bases, with 9 bases between.

The V call is TRBV9, the J call TRBJ2-2; TRBD2 might be the D (7 bases). Per the germline V gene, CDR1 is SGDLS and CDR2 is YYNGEE. Deletions cut 1 base from V and 6 bases from J, with 13 bases between. This CDR3 is 15 amino acids long. The CDR3 reads CASSVIGEGAGELFF. The CDR3 bases are TGTGCCAGCAGCGTAATAGGGGAGGGGGCCGGGGAGCTGTTTTTT.

This clone showed up just once. J is TRBJ1-4 and V is TRBV5-4; D is ambiguous. The CDR3 has 13 residues. Trimming pared 5 bases from V and 7 bases from J, leaving 12 bases between. CDR1 is SGHNT, CDR2 YYREEE, per germline (reference sequence). Here the CDR3 reads CASRKDSGEKLFF. The CDR3 bases are TGTGCCAGCAGGAAGGATTCGGGTGAAAAACTGTTTTTT.

The gene calls are TRBV5-1 and TRBJ1-1; perhaps TRBD1 as D (6 bases). Germline V gene sequence: CDR1 SGHRS, CDR2 YFSETQ. The CDR3 spans 13 residues. Trimming left V 0 bases short and J 5 bases short, with 8 bases between. This CDR3 is CASSLGQATEAFF. For the CDR3, the DNA is TGCGCCAGCAGCTTGGGACAGGCAACTGAAGCTTTCTTT.

This clone was seen more than once but under ten times. V usage is TRBV7-2 and J usage is TRBJ1-2; 11 nucleotides line up with TRBD1. The V gene end was trimmed by 5 bases and the J gene end by 8 bases; junction bases not matched to a gene: 7. The CDR3 runs to 14 residues. CDR1 and CDR2 from the germline V gene are SGHTA and FQGNSA. The CDR3 region has the DNA TGTGCCAGCAGCATCGGACAGGGGGCTGGAGGCTACACCTTC. This translates into CASSIGQGAGGYTF.

CDR3 bases: TGTGCCAGCAACTCAAGGACTAAATACAATGAGCAGTTCTTC. This codes for CASNSRTKYNEQFF. The V and J genes are TRBV2 and TRBJ2-1; perhaps TRBD2 as D (6 bases). V gave up 7 bases and J gave up 4 bases, with 14 bases separating them. Germline values: CDR1 SNHLY, CDR2 FYNNEI. The CDR3 has 14 residues.

This chain joins TRBV5-4 and TRBJ2-5, with 7 bases fitting TRBD1. The V gene end was trimmed by 4 bases and the J gene end by 0 bases; junction bases not matched to a gene: 9. The CDR3 totals 16 residues. CDR1 is SGHNT and CDR2 is YYREEE in the germline V gene (reference sequence). The chain's CDR3 is CASSTTGQTHQETQYF. DNA of the CDR3: TGTGCCAGCAGCACGACAGGGCAAACCCACCAAGAGACCCAGTACTTC.

The chain uses TRBV10-3 and TRBJ2-3; TRBD2 matches at 7 bases. Germline CDR1 is ENHRY and CDR2 is SYGVKD. The trim removed 5 bases at V and 0 bases at J, leaving 2 bases unmatched. The CDR3 has 14 amino acids. The CDR3 protein is CAISSGISTDTQYF. CDR3 sequence (DNA): TGTGCCATCAGTAGCGGGATAAGCACAGATACGCAGTATTTT.

The chain is built from TRBV6-2 or TRBV6-3 and TRBJ1-1; maybe TRBD1 (6 bases). The CDR3 length is 13 residues. V was trimmed by 2 bases and J by 11 bases, leaving 15 bases between them. The germline CDR1 and CDR2 sequences are MNHEY and SVGEGT. The CDR3 protein is CASSYGRTAEAFF. CDR3 DNA: TGTGCCAGCAGTTACGGAAGGACAGCGGAGGCTTTCTTT.

CDR3 nucleotide sequence: TGTGCCAGCAGCTACGGGACTAGCGGACGCGAGCAGTACTTC. Its protein is CASSYGTSGREQYF. J is TRBJ2-7 and V is TRBV6-5; TRBD2 aligns across 11 bases. The J segment lost 6 bases and the V segment lost 6 bases, leaving 7 bases of the junction unmatched. Germline V gives CDR1 MNHEY, CDR2 SVGAGI. CDR3 length equals 14 residues.

This chain connects TRBV18 to TRBJ2-1, with TRBD2 as a possible D gene (6 bases). V was cut by 5 bases and J by 2 bases, with 16 bases left in between. Germline lookup yields CDR1 KGHSH and CDR2 LQKENI. This CDR3 contains 16 residues. This chain's CDR3 is CASSAELAQTYNEQFF. The CDR3 region has the DNA TGTGCCAGCTCAGCTGAACTAGCCCAAACCTACAATGAGCAGTTCTTC. The variable domain in full, completed from reference TRBV18 and TRBJ2-1, reads NAGVMQNPRHLVRRRGQEARLRCSPMKGHSHVYWYRQLPEEGLKFMVYLQKENIIDESGMPKERFSAEFPKEGPSILRIQQVVRGDSAAYFCASSAELAQTYNEQFFGPGTRLTVL.

This clone was recorded once. V and J are TRBV2 and TRBJ2-3, with 7 bases that match TRBD2. V was clipped by 6 bases and J by 1 base; unmatched bases: 13. The CDR3 has 17 amino acids. Germline lookup yields CDR1 SNHLY and CDR2 FYNNEI. The CDR3 protein is CASSAGRPAGGTDTQYF. The CDR3, as DNA: TGTGCCAGCAGCGCGGGTCGACCCGCGGGGGGCACAGATACGCAGTATTTT. Using reference TRBV2 and TRBJ2-3 for the parts outside the CDR3, the full variable domain is EPEVTQTPSHQVTQMGQEVILRCVPISNHLYFYWYRQILGQKVEFLVSFYNNEISEKSEIFDDQFSVERPDGSNFTLKIRSTKLEDSAMYFCASSAGRPAGGTDTQYFGPGTRLTVL.

The chain employs TRBV7-9 and TRBJ2-7; 12 bases are shared with TRBD2. The ends lost 4 bases at V and 6 bases at J; junction bases unmatched: 7. There are 15 residues in the CDR3. The V gene's germline CDR1 is SEHNR and CDR2 FQNEAQ (reference sequence). In DNA, the CDR3 is TGTGCCAGCAGCTCTCTGACTAGCGGGAGAAGCGAGCAGTACTTC. This sequence encodes CASSSLTSGRSEQYF.

In its sample, this clone was seen once. The chain recombines TRBV5-1 with TRBJ2-7, with a tentative D call TRBD1 (5 bases). Looked up from germline, CDR1 is SGHRS and CDR2 is YFSETQ. The CDR3 is made up of 16 amino acids. V lost 0 bases and J lost 3, with 16 bases in between. CDR3 in DNA: TGCGCCAGCAGCTTGGCCGGGCAGGGTTATGACTACGAGCAGTACTTC. Translated: CASSLAGQGYDYEQYF.

This clone was seen more than once but under ten times. The chain carries TRBV27 and TRBJ2-2, with TRBD2 identical over 13 bases. This CDR3 has 18 residues. V was pared by 3 bases and J by 5 bases, with 9 bases of the junction left unmatched. From germline, CDR1 is MNHEY and CDR2 SMNVEV (reference sequence). The CDR3 DNA is TGTGCCAGCAGTTTTAGGACTAGCGGGAGAGCAAGAACCGGGGAGCTGTTTTTT. Protein sequence: CASSFRTSGRARTGELFF.

This chain links TRBV7-3 with TRBJ2-3; D is possibly TRBD2 (6 bases). Germline CDR1 SGHTA, CDR2 FQGTGA. CDR3 length equals 16 residues. V dropped 0 bases and J dropped 8 bases, with 18 bases sitting between them. The CDR3 DNA reads as TGTGCCAGCAGCTTAACGGGTCCGGGGGTTGCAGTTACGCAGTATTTT. This sequence encodes CASSLTGPGVAVTQYF.

In nucleotides, the CDR3 is TGTGCCAGCTCACAAAGCCTAGGATTTATAGGGGGCGGAGAAACCTACGAGCAGTACTTC. It translates to CASSQSLGFIGGGETYEQYF. This chain joins TRBV18 and TRBJ2-7; 7 nucleotides agree with TRBD1. Germline V lookup: CDR1 KGHSH, CDR2 LQKENI. The V gene end was trimmed by 4 bases and the J gene end by 2 bases; junction bases not matched to a gene: 23. This CDR3 spans 20 amino acids.

This chain connects TRBV23-1 to TRBJ2-7; D uncertain. TRBV23-1 is identified as an open reading frame with a role that is uncertain. This CDR3 is 12 amino acids long. V lost 0 bases to trimming and J lost 5 bases, with 5 bases between them. In DNA, the CDR3 is TGCGCCAGCAGTCAATCTCGGGACGAGCAGTACTTC. It is translated as CASSQSRDEQYF.

The chain combines TRBV18 with TRBJ1-5; D possibly corresponds to TRBD1 (5 bases). Germline V CDR1 and CDR2: KGHSH, LQKENI. The V end lost 2 bases, the J end lost 4 bases, and 12 bases lay between the germline ends. The CDR3 is 15 residues long. The CDR3 region has the DNA TGTGCCAGCTCACCAATTGCAGGGAGGAATCAGCCCCAGCATTTT. Translation: CASSPIAGRNQPQHF.

The gene calls are TRBV12-3 or TRBV12-4 and TRBJ1-6, with unresolved D. The V end lost 10 bases, the J end lost 7 bases, and 14 bases lay between the germline ends. The CDR3 loop spans 13 amino acids. For the CDR3, the DNA is TGTGCCACCTCACTCACAGCAAATTCACCCCTCCACTTT. Encoded protein: CATSLTANSPLHF.

The gene calls are TRBV14 and TRBJ1-2, with D tentatively TRBD1 (6 bases). V was clipped by 3 bases and J by 1 base, with 12 bases between them. The CDR3 consists of 15 residues. Germline V gene lookup returns CDR1 SGHDN and CDR2 FVKESK. CDR3 residues: CASSQGGGHNYGYTF. DNA for the CDR3: TGTGCCAGCAGCCAGGGTGGGGGCCATAACTATGGCTACACCTTC.

The gene calls are TRBV9 and TRBJ1-2; perhaps TRBD1 as D (6 bases). Germline CDR1 and CDR2: SGDLS and YYNGEE. The germline V and J ends were trimmed by 1 base and 8 bases, with 12 bases remaining between them. CDR3 length equals 13 residues. Here the CDR3 reads CASSVQDSTGYTF. CDR3 in DNA: TGTGCCAGCAGCGTACAGGACAGTACCGGCTACACCTTC.

The rearrangement uses TRBV2 and TRBJ1-1; TRBD1 agrees at 7 bases. Germline trimming cut 2 bases from V and 0 bases from J; bases unmatched to any gene: 0. CDR3 length: 14 residues. The germline gives CDR1 SNHLY, CDR2 FYNNEI. The CDR3 sequence: CASSEQGVNTEAFF. The DNA of the CDR3 is TGTGCCAGCAGTGAACAGGGGGTGAACACTGAAGCTTTCTTT.

The chain is built from TRBV2 and TRBJ2-2; D might be TRBD1 (7 bases). CDR3 size: 15 residues. The V gene lost 4 bases and the J gene lost 0 bases, with 9 bases spanning the gap. Looked up from germline, CDR1 is SNHLY and CDR2 is FYNNEI. CDR3 nucleotides: TGTGCCAGCAGTGCAGGGGGGACGAACACCGGGGAGCTGTTTTTT. It translates to CASSAGGTNTGELFF.

V is TRBV5-1 and J is TRBJ2-3, with 10 nucleotides matching TRBD2. CDR1 and CDR2 from the germline V gene are SGHRS and YFSETQ. Trimming cost V 4 bases and J 0 bases; bases outside gene matches: 5. The CDR3 totals 16 residues. In DNA form, the CDR3 reads TGCGCCAGCAGCCTCAGGACTAGCGGAAGCACAGATACGCAGTATTTT. Residues: CASSLRTSGSTDTQYF.

J is TRBJ1-2 and V is TRBV27, with TRBD1 identical over 8 bases. V dropped 4 bases and J dropped 4; count of bases not matched to a gene: 5. Germline CDR1 reads MNHEY; CDR2 reads SMNVEV (reference sequence). The CDR3 has 14 amino acids. This CDR3 is CASSSGQDPYGYTF. The CDR3 DNA reads as TGTGCCAGCAGTTCGGGACAGGACCCCTATGGCTACACCTTC.

The genes are TRBV7-2 and TRBJ1-1; D is ambiguous. The germline V gene has CDR1 SGHTA and CDR2 FQGNSA. The CDR3 is made up of 13 amino acids. V gave up 2 bases and J gave up 3 bases, with 7 bases separating them. This CDR3 reads CASSLPGYTEAFF. CDR3 nucleotide sequence: TGTGCCAGCAGCTTACCAGGATACACTGAAGCTTTCTTT.